The rows below give T cell receptor beta chains drawn from one sample of a study of response to subunit inactivated influenza vaccine. TCRdb called the RT-PCR reads again in MiXCR, with one record for every CDR3 protein. This sample has some 850,000 distinct CDR3 sequences, with 18% found just once. Sequences were derived from PBMCs from blood, sampled 4 to 6 days after vaccination. These receptors all stem from a man between 50 and 59 years old who received an inactivated influenza vaccine. The CDR3 runs from the conserved cysteine through the conserved F or W. A D gene is named only where the DNA matches it firmly. Size tells how often a clone was seen (once, few, many) or the class of an expanded clone, and some rows leave it out.

V gene: TRBV15
clone size: NA
J gene: TRBJ1-2
D gene: TRBD1
CDR3 DNA: TGTGCCACCAGCAAGTCTACAGGGGCAGACTATGGCTACACCTTC
CDR3 protein: CATSKSTGADYGYTF

V gene: TRBV7-9
clone size: NA
J gene: TRBJ1-3
D gene: TRBD1
CDR3 DNA: TGTGCCAGCAGCCCCACGACAGGGACTGGAAACACCATATATTTT
CDR3 protein: CASSPTTGTGNTIYF

V gene: TRBV5-1
clone size: few
J gene: TRBJ1-3
D gene: NA
CDR3 DNA: TGCGCCAGCAGCTCCCCGAGTGACACCATATATTTT
CDR3 protein: CASSSPSDTIYF

V gene: TRBV25-1
clone size: NA
J gene: TRBJ2-5
D gene: TRBD2
CDR3 DNA: TGTGCCAGCAGTGAATACGGCGGGAGGGCCACGGAGACCCAGTACTTC
CDR3 protein: CASSEYGGRATETQYF

V gene: TRBV7-2
clone size: many
J gene: TRBJ2-4
D gene: TRBD2
CDR3 DNA: TGTGCCAGCAGCTCCGGGGCGGGAGTGTCAAACATTCAGTACTTC
CDR3 protein: CASSSGAGVSNIQYF

V gene: TRBV20-1
clone size: NA
J gene: TRBJ2-7
D gene: NA
CDR3 DNA: TGCAGTGCCCAAACCATGGGGAGGCTGTACTTC
CDR3 protein: CSAQTMGRLYF

V gene: TRBV12-3/TRBV12-4
clone size: few
J gene: TRBJ2-2
D gene: NA
CDR3 DNA: TGTGCCAGCAGAACCACAGGGATGGCCGGGGAGCTGTTTTTT
CDR3 protein: CASRTTGMAGELFF

V gene: TRBV10-2
clone size: NA
J gene: TRBJ1-2
D gene: NA
CDR3 DNA: TGCGCCAGCATAGACAGTAACTATGGCTACACCTTC
CDR3 protein: CASIDSNYGYTF

V gene: TRBV7-9
clone size: few
J gene: TRBJ2-5
D gene: NA
CDR3 DNA: TGTGCCAGCAGCTTATACAGGGCGGAGACCCAGTACTTC
CDR3 protein: CASSLYRAETQYF

V gene: TRBV4-2
clone size: NA
J gene: TRBJ1-1
D gene: TRBD1
CDR3 DNA: TGTGCCAGCAGCCAAGGACGGGCGACAGGGGGCCGGACTGAAGCTTTCTTT
CDR3 protein: CASSQGRATGGRTEAFF

V gene: TRBV3-1
clone size: NA
J gene: TRBJ1-1
D gene: NA
CDR3 DNA: TGTGCCAGCAGCCAAGAAGGCGGGAGGGGGGCAGAAGCTTTCTTT
CDR3 protein: CASSQEGGRGAEAFF

V gene: TRBV7-2
clone size: NA
J gene: TRBJ1-5
D gene: NA
CDR3 DNA: TGTGCCAGCAGCTTTACAGGCGCCAGACAGCCCCAGCATTTT
CDR3 protein: CASSFTGARQPQHF

V gene: TRBV7-2
clone size: NA
J gene: TRBJ2-7
D gene: NA
CDR3 DNA: TGTGCCAGCTCTAAACAAGCGGGCTCATCCTACGAGCAGTACTTC
CDR3 protein: CASSKQAGSSYEQYF

V gene: TRBV4-2
clone size: NA
J gene: TRBJ2-7
D gene: TRBD1
CDR3 DNA: TGTGCCAGCAGCCAAAATGGACAGGCATACGAGCAGTACTTC
CDR3 protein: CASSQNGQAYEQYF

V gene: TRBV6-6
clone size: few
J gene: TRBJ2-7
D gene: NA
CDR3 DNA: TGTGCCAGCAGAGGGGACGGCAAGTACGAGCAGTACTTC
CDR3 protein: CASRGDGKYEQYF

V gene: TRBV7-8
clone size: few
J gene: TRBJ2-5
D gene: TRBD1
CDR3 DNA: TGTGCCAGCAGCCGCATAAGGACAGGGAAAGAGACCCAGTACTTC
CDR3 protein: CASSRIRTGKETQYF

V gene: TRBV28
clone size: NA
J gene: TRBJ2-2
D gene: NA
CDR3 DNA: TGTGCCAGCAGTTTAGTCCGGACGTCGAACACCGGGGAGCTGTTTTTT
CDR3 protein: CASSLVRTSNTGELFF

V gene: TRBV7-2
clone size: NA
J gene: TRBJ2-3
D gene: TRBD1
CDR3 DNA: TGTGCCAGCAGCTTAGGAGGGACAGCGCAGTATTTT
CDR3 protein: CASSLGGTAQYF

V gene: TRBV5-6
clone size: NA
J gene: TRBJ2-1
D gene: TRBD2
CDR3 DNA: TGTGCCAGCAGCTTGTTGAGCGGGAGGGCGGCTGAGCAGTTCTTC
CDR3 protein: CASSLLSGRAAEQFF

V gene: TRBV4-3
clone size: few
J gene: TRBJ2-7
D gene: NA
CDR3 DNA: TGCGCCAGCAGCCACGAAAACGGCGGGGAGCAGTACTTC
CDR3 protein: CASSHENGGEQYF